The rows below give T cell receptor beta chains drawn from one sample of a study of T cell repertoires in cytomegalovirus infection. Using its own MiXCR run on the reads, TCRdb lists one record per CDR3 protein. Of about 490,000 distinct CDR3 sequences in the sample, approximately 10% were seen once. Sequences were obtained from PBMCs. The receptors come from a human donor in good health (CMV status not recorded). Some clones in this sample may be carry-over from other donors' samples. The CDR3 runs from the conserved cysteine through the conserved F or W. A D gene is named only where the DNA matches it firmly. Where a row states a size, it is once, few, many or the class of an expanded clone; other rows omit it.

clone_size: NA
j_call: TRBJ2-1
d_call: NA
v_call: TRBV7-9
cdr3_nt: TGTGCCAGCAGCTTAAAAGCGGATTACAATGAGCAGTTCTTC
cdr3_aa: CASSLKADYNEQFF

clone_size: many
j_call: TRBJ2-7
d_call: NA
v_call: TRBV27
cdr3_nt: TGTGCCAGCAGTGCTAATCGGAAAGGCTACGAGCAGTACTTC
cdr3_aa: CASSANRKGYEQYF

clone_size: many
j_call: TRBJ1-1
d_call: NA
v_call: TRBV20-1
cdr3_nt: TGCAGTGCTAGACAAGGGACATGGGTTAGGACTGAAGCTTTCTTT
cdr3_aa: CSARQGTWVRTEAFF

clone_size: many
j_call: TRBJ2-5
d_call: TRBD1
v_call: TRBV2
cdr3_nt: TGTGCCAGCAGTGCTGCGGACAGGGGCCCAGAGACCCAGTACTTC
cdr3_aa: CASSAADRGPETQYF

clone_size: NA
j_call: TRBJ2-1
d_call: NA
v_call: TRBV20-1
cdr3_nt: TGCAGTGCTAGAATGGAGAGGCCCTACAATGAGCAGTTCTTC
cdr3_aa: CSARMERPYNEQFF

clone_size: many
j_call: TRBJ1-1
d_call: NA
v_call: TRBV7-2
cdr3_nt: TGTGCCAGCAGCTTAGACGGCCCAGCAGAAGCTTTCTTT
cdr3_aa: CASSLDGPAEAFF

clone_size: many
j_call: TRBJ2-7
d_call: NA
v_call: TRBV6-1
cdr3_nt: TGTGCCAGCAGCCGAGACGGTGACTCCTACGAGCAGTACTTC
cdr3_aa: CASSRDGDSYEQYF

clone_size: NA
j_call: TRBJ2-5
d_call: TRBD2
v_call: TRBV5-3
cdr3_nt: TGTGCCAGCAGCTTGGCCGCAGCGGGGGGGCCGAGGGAGACCCAGTACTTC
cdr3_aa: CASSLAAAGGPRETQYF

clone_size: few
j_call: TRBJ1-1
d_call: TRBD1
v_call: TRBV5-6
cdr3_nt: TGTGCCAGCAGCTCCGGGACAGGGAGTATGAACACTGAAGCTTTCTTT
cdr3_aa: CASSSGTGSMNTEAFF

clone_size: many
j_call: TRBJ1-6
d_call: TRBD1
v_call: TRBV7-2
cdr3_nt: TGTGCCAGCAGCTCCGTTCGGGACAGGCGTTATAATTCACCCCTCCACTTT
cdr3_aa: CASSSVRDRRYNSPLHF

clone_size: NA
j_call: TRBJ2-7
d_call: NA
v_call: TRBV29-1
cdr3_nt: TGCAGCGTTGAATACACGGACTACGAGCAGTACTTC
cdr3_aa: CSVEYTDYEQYF

clone_size: many
j_call: TRBJ2-7
d_call: TRBD2
v_call: TRBV7-2
cdr3_nt: TGTGCCAGCAGCTTGACTAGCGGGAGGTACGTCGAGCAGTACTTC
cdr3_aa: CASSLTSGRYVEQYF

clone_size: few
j_call: TRBJ2-2
d_call: NA
v_call: TRBV9
cdr3_nt: TGTGCCAGCAGCCTCAGGGGCCGCCGGGGGTCCGGGGAGCTGTTTTTT
cdr3_aa: CASSLRGRRGSGELFF

clone_size: many
j_call: TRBJ2-7
d_call: NA
v_call: TRBV5-6
cdr3_nt: TGTGCCAGCAGCCCCCCTCAGGGGGAGGGCGAGCAGTACTTC
cdr3_aa: CASSPPQGEGEQYF

clone_size: NA
j_call: TRBJ1-6
d_call: TRBD1
v_call: TRBV5-1
cdr3_nt: TGCGCCAGCAGCTTGACCCGGCGGACAGGGTTTAATTCACCCCTCCACTTT
cdr3_aa: CASSLTRRTGFNSPLHF

clone_size: many
j_call: TRBJ2-4
d_call: NA
v_call: TRBV18
cdr3_nt: TGTGCCAGCTCACCACTAAGTCCAGGGGCGACCAAAAACATTCAGTACTTC
cdr3_aa: CASSPLSPGATKNIQYF

clone_size: many
j_call: TRBJ2-5
d_call: TRBD2
v_call: TRBV29-1
cdr3_nt: TGCAGCGTTGATCTGAGGGAGGGGCAAGAGACCCAGTACTTC
cdr3_aa: CSVDLREGQETQYF

clone_size: few
j_call: TRBJ2-1
d_call: NA
v_call: TRBV29-1
cdr3_nt: TGCAGCGTTGATCTCGACAGACCTGGAAACAATGAGCAGTTCTTC
cdr3_aa: CSVDLDRPGNNEQFF

clone_size: many
j_call: TRBJ2-3
d_call: TRBD2
v_call: TRBV5-4
cdr3_nt: TGTGCCAGCAGCTTGGTGGGGACTAGCGGGGGCACAGATACGCAGTATTTT
cdr3_aa: CASSLVGTSGGTDTQYF

clone_size: NA
j_call: TRBJ2-4
d_call: TRBD2
v_call: TRBV23-1
cdr3_nt: TGCGCCAGCAGTCAATCGAACCTAGCGGGCGCGATACTAGCCAAAAACATTCAGTACTTC
cdr3_aa: CASSQSNLAGAILAKNIQYF

clone_size: few
j_call: TRBJ1-2
d_call: NA
v_call: TRBV6-5
cdr3_nt: TGTGCCAGCAGTTACCAGGGGAACTATGGCTACACCTTC
cdr3_aa: CASSYQGNYGYTF

clone_size: many
j_call: TRBJ2-3
d_call: TRBD2
v_call: TRBV24-1
cdr3_nt: TGTGCCACCAGTGACCAAGGACTAGCGGGGGGCGCAGATACGCAGTATTTT
cdr3_aa: CATSDQGLAGGADTQYF

clone_size: many
j_call: TRBJ1-2
d_call: TRBD1
v_call: TRBV19
cdr3_nt: TGTGCCAGTAGTATGGGGCAGGGGGGTAACTATGGCTACACCTTC
cdr3_aa: CASSMGQGGNYGYTF

clone_size: many
j_call: TRBJ1-4
d_call: NA
v_call: TRBV5-6
cdr3_nt: TGTGCCAGCAGCTTGGCCCTCGGTTTTGCAACTAATGAAAAACTGTTTTTT
cdr3_aa: CASSLALGFATNEKLFF

clone_size: many
j_call: TRBJ2-3
d_call: TRBD1
v_call: TRBV5-4
cdr3_nt: TGTGCCAGCAGCCCGACAGGGGACTTCACAGATACGCAGTATTTT
cdr3_aa: CASSPTGDFTDTQYF

clone_size: many
j_call: TRBJ2-5
d_call: NA
v_call: TRBV7-8
cdr3_nt: TGTGCCAGCAACCCCCACGGGATCCCTATCCAAGAGACCCAGTACTTC
cdr3_aa: CASNPHGIPIQETQYF

clone_size: many
j_call: TRBJ2-1
d_call: TRBD2
v_call: TRBV29-1
cdr3_nt: TGCAGCGTTGAAGATCGCGCTTCGAGCGGGGGGCACAATGAGCAGTTCTTC
cdr3_aa: CSVEDRASSGGHNEQFF

clone_size: many
j_call: TRBJ1-2
d_call: NA
v_call: TRBV5-5
cdr3_nt: TGTGCCAGCAGTGGGACGATCTATGGCTACACCTTC
cdr3_aa: CASSGTIYGYTF

clone_size: few
j_call: TRBJ2-3
d_call: NA
v_call: TRBV4-2
cdr3_nt: TGTGCCAGCAGCCCCCGGGGGCGAGCCCAAGAGGGAGATACGCAGTATTTT
cdr3_aa: CASSPRGRAQEGDTQYF

clone_size: many
j_call: TRBJ1-4
d_call: NA
v_call: TRBV2
cdr3_nt: TGTGCCAGCAGTGACGACGGACTTGTAGAAAAACTGTTTTTT
cdr3_aa: CASSDDGLVEKLFF

clone_size: few
j_call: TRBJ2-3
d_call: NA
v_call: TRBV28
cdr3_nt: TGTGCCAGCAGTACCCCGGGCAGCGGGCCAGATACGCAGTATTTT
cdr3_aa: CASSTPGSGPDTQYF

clone_size: many
j_call: TRBJ1-4
d_call: NA
v_call: TRBV29-1
cdr3_nt: TGCAGCGCTGAGGGCTCCCCGGAGGAAAAACTGTTTTTT
cdr3_aa: CSAEGSPEEKLFF

clone_size: many
j_call: TRBJ1-5
d_call: TRBD1
v_call: TRBV7-7
cdr3_nt: TGTGCCAGCAGCCCCGGACAGGGGGCTCCCAATCAGCCCCAGCATTTT
cdr3_aa: CASSPGQGAPNQPQHF

clone_size: many
j_call: TRBJ2-3
d_call: NA
v_call: TRBV19
cdr3_nt: TGTGCCAGTACGGCAGCGTTTGAGACAGATACGCAGTATTTT
cdr3_aa: CASTAAFETDTQYF

clone_size: many
j_call: TRBJ2-7
d_call: TRBD2
v_call: TRBV28
cdr3_nt: TGTGCCAGCACCTTCGCCTTACGAGCGGGAGTTGGGTTCGAGCAGTACTTC
cdr3_aa: CASTFALRAGVGFEQYF

clone_size: many
j_call: TRBJ1-5
d_call: TRBD1
v_call: TRBV7-2
cdr3_nt: TGTGCCAGCAGCTTAGTACAGGGGGCTGGACAGCCCCAGCATTTT
cdr3_aa: CASSLVQGAGQPQHF

clone_size: NA
j_call: TRBJ1-2
d_call: NA
v_call: TRBV27
cdr3_nt: TGTGCCAGCAGTTTACGGGGGGGCCTCTATGGCTACACCTTC
cdr3_aa: CASSLRGGLYGYTF

clone_size: many
j_call: TRBJ2-3
d_call: NA
v_call: TRBV11-1
cdr3_nt: TGTGCCAGCAGCTTAACGGGTTTGCCAGATACGCAGTATTTT
cdr3_aa: CASSLTGLPDTQYF

clone_size: many
j_call: TRBJ2-3
d_call: TRBD2
v_call: TRBV2
cdr3_nt: TGTGCCTCCTCCGGGGGGTTAGCGGGAACAGATACGCAGTATTTT
cdr3_aa: CASSGGLAGTDTQYF

clone_size: many
j_call: TRBJ1-2
d_call: NA
v_call: TRBV12-3/TRBV12-4
cdr3_nt: TGTGCCAACCTGACAGACCATGGCTACACCTTC
cdr3_aa: CANLTDHGYTF

clone_size: many
j_call: TRBJ1-5
d_call: NA
v_call: TRBV19
cdr3_nt: TGTGCCAGCCGGGACACTAGCAATCAGCCCCAGCATTTT
cdr3_aa: CASRDTSNQPQHF

clone_size: NA
j_call: TRBJ1-2
d_call: NA
v_call: TRBV28
cdr3_nt: TGTGCCAGCCAAGACAGCTATGGCTACACCTTC
cdr3_aa: CASQDSYGYTF

clone_size: many
j_call: TRBJ1-1
d_call: NA
v_call: TRBV12-3/TRBV12-4
cdr3_nt: TGTGCCAGCGGGTTTACTTTGGACACTGAAGCTTTCTTT
cdr3_aa: CASGFTLDTEAFF

clone_size: NA
j_call: TRBJ2-1
d_call: NA
v_call: TRBV4-2
cdr3_nt: TGTGCCAGCAGCCAAGAAGCGGCGACATATGAGCAGTTCTTC
cdr3_aa: CASSQEAATYEQFF

clone_size: NA
j_call: TRBJ2-6
d_call: TRBD2
v_call: TRBV5-1
cdr3_nt: TGCGCCAGCAGCTTCGGGACTAGCGCCGGGGCCAACGTCCTGACTTTC
cdr3_aa: CASSFGTSAGANVLTF

clone_size: many
j_call: TRBJ2-2
d_call: TRBD1
v_call: TRBV5-1
cdr3_nt: TGCGCCAGCAGCCATGGACAGGCAAACACCGGGGAGCTGTTTTTT
cdr3_aa: CASSHGQANTGELFF

clone_size: few
j_call: TRBJ1-1
d_call: NA
v_call: TRBV6-6
cdr3_nt: TGTGCCAGCAGTTACGAGAGGGGTGGAAACACTGAAGCTTTCTTT
cdr3_aa: CASSYERGGNTEAFF

clone_size: few
j_call: TRBJ1-1
d_call: NA
v_call: TRBV5-1
cdr3_nt: TGCGCCAGCAGCTTGGACTCGAGGAACACTGAAGCTTTCTTT
cdr3_aa: CASSLDSRNTEAFF

clone_size: many
j_call: TRBJ2-5
d_call: TRBD1
v_call: TRBV5-1
cdr3_nt: TGCGCCAGCAGCGGACAGGGAGCGCAAGAGACCCAGTACTTC
cdr3_aa: CASSGQGAQETQYF

clone_size: many
j_call: TRBJ2-3
d_call: NA
v_call: TRBV12-3/TRBV12-4
cdr3_nt: TGTGCCAGCAGTTTCCGGCAGGGTGGAGATACGCAGTATTTT
cdr3_aa: CASSFRQGGDTQYF

clone_size: many
j_call: TRBJ2-1
d_call: TRBD1
v_call: TRBV7-3
cdr3_nt: TGTGCCAGCAGCCTAACCGGGACAGGGGTGAATGAGCAGTTCTTC
cdr3_aa: CASSLTGTGVNEQFF

clone_size: few
j_call: TRBJ2-1
d_call: TRBD2
v_call: TRBV30
cdr3_nt: TGTGCCGGGTCCGGGGGGGACAATGAGCAGTTCTTC
cdr3_aa: CAGSGGDNEQFF

clone_size: many
j_call: TRBJ2-5
d_call: TRBD2
v_call: TRBV7-9
cdr3_nt: TGTGCCAGCAGCCCCCCCCATGGGCTAGCGGGAGAATCAGAGACCCAGTACTTC
cdr3_aa: CASSPPHGLAGESETQYF

clone_size: few
j_call: TRBJ2-5
d_call: NA
v_call: TRBV20-1
cdr3_nt: TGCAGTGGGGGGGCTTCCCCGTACCAAGAGACCCAGTACTTC
cdr3_aa: CSGGASPYQETQYF

clone_size: many
j_call: TRBJ1-1
d_call: TRBD1
v_call: TRBV19
cdr3_nt: TGTGCCAGTAGGAGGGGGGACAGGGCGAACACTGAAGCTTTCTTT
cdr3_aa: CASRRGDRANTEAFF

clone_size: many
j_call: TRBJ2-1
d_call: NA
v_call: TRBV7-2
cdr3_nt: TGTGCCAACTCGCCGATCCCAGGGTTTTGGTTCTTC
cdr3_aa: CANSPIPGFWFF

clone_size: NA
j_call: TRBJ2-4
d_call: NA
v_call: TRBV18
cdr3_nt: TGTGCCAGCTCACCACCCGGGGCCCCCAAAAACATTCAGTACTTC
cdr3_aa: CASSPPGAPKNIQYF

clone_size: few
j_call: TRBJ1-4
d_call: NA
v_call: TRBV19
cdr3_nt: TGTGCCAGTAGTATAGATCGCGGCAGGGTGGATGAAAAACTGTTTTTT
cdr3_aa: CASSIDRGRVDEKLFF

clone_size: few
j_call: TRBJ2-1
d_call: NA
v_call: TRBV5-4
cdr3_nt: TGTGCCAGCAGCTTGGGACTACCTTGGAATGAGCAGTTCTTC
cdr3_aa: CASSLGLPWNEQFF